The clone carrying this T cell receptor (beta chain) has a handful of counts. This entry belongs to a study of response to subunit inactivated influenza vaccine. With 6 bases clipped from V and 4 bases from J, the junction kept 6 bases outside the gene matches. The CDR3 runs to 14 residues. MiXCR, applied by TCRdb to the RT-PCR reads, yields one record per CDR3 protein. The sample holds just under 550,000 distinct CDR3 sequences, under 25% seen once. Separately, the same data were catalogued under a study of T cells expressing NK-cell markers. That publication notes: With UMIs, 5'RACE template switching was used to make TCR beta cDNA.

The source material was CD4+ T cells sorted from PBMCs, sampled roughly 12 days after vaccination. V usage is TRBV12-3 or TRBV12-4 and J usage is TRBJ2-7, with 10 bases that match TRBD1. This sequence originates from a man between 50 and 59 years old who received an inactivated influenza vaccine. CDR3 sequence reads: CASSKGQGPYEQYF. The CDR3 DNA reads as TGTGCCAGCAGCAAGGGACAGGGGCCGTACGAGCAGTACTTC.